Listed below are T cell receptor beta chains from one sample, sequenced in a study of neoadjuvant nivolumab and ipilimumab in lung cancer. TCRdb's table, derived via immunoSEQ multiplex PCR, lists solely in-frame clones and lacks some. The sample carries 30,000 to 45,000 clones, approximately 92% recorded once. The sample was peripheral blood, taken before neoadjuvant nivolumab, alone or with ipilimumab. These receptors were taken from an adult with non-small cell lung cancer. Each CDR3 is given with its conserved first and last residue. D genes are given only for firm matches. A clone size is listed for some rows: how often the clone was seen (once, few, many), or a class if it is expanded.

V	J	size	D	CDR3	DNA
TRBV2	TRBJ1-5	-	-	CASRSGTLNQPQHF	TGTGCCAGCAGATCCGGGACACTCAATCAGCCCCAGCATTTT
TRBV4-2	TRBJ2-2	-	TRBD1	CASSQAKVDTGTGRRGNTGELFF	TGTGCCAGCAGCCAAGCGAAGGTAGATACCGGGACAGGGCGTCGGGGAAACACCGGGGAGCTGTTTTTT
TRBV19	TRBJ2-5	-	-	CASSIGAEGVWETQYF	TGTGCCAGTAGTATTGGGGCGGAGGGGGTTTGGGAGACCCAGTACTTC
TRBV5-4	TRBJ2-1	-	TRBD2	CASSLKLAGGRSYNEQFF	TGTGCCAGCAGCTTGAAGCTAGCGGGAGGTCGCTCCTACAATGAGCAGTTCTTC
TRBV6-5	TRBJ2-7	once	-	CASRASYEQYF	TGTGCCAGCAGGGCATCCTACGAGCAGTACTTC
TRBV30	TRBJ2-1	-	-	CAWNRGGTNEQFF	TGTGCCTGGAATAGGGGGGGTACTAATGAGCAGTTCTTC
TRBV7-2	TRBJ2-7	-	-	CASSLTEGSYEQYF	TGTGCCAGCAGCTTAACAGAGGGATCCTACGAGCAGTACTTC
TRBV19	TRBJ2-5	-	TRBD1	CASRPRGLGETQYF	TGTGCCAGTAGACCGAGGGGGCTGGGAGAGACCCAGTACTTC
TRBV28	TRBJ2-1	-	-	CASSVNNEQFF	TGTGCCAGCAGTGTCAACAATGAGCAGTTCTTC
TRBV5-1	TRBJ1-1	-	TRBD1	CASSPRTGGNTEAFF	TGCGCCAGCAGCCCCCGGACAGGGGGCAACACTGAAGCTTTCTTT
TRBV5-6	TRBJ2-5	-	-	CASSLFAGLQETQYF	TGTGCCAGCAGCTTGTTTGCGGGGCTACAAGAGACCCAGTACTTC
TRBV10-2	TRBJ1-2	-	TRBD1	CASTPTWGQGYGYTF	TGCGCCAGCACCCCTACGTGGGGACAGGGCTATGGCTACACCTTC
TRBV5-4	TRBJ2-7	-	TRBD1	CASSLGDRDLLYEQYF	TGTGCCAGCAGCTTGGGGGACAGGGACCTACTCTACGAGCAGTACTTC
TRBV25-1	TRBJ1-1	-	TRBD1	CASSELRQGGTEAFF	TGTGCCAGCAGTGAATTAAGACAGGGAGGCACTGAAGCTTTCTTT
TRBV9	TRBJ2-1	-	TRBD2	CASSVGPGGRNYNEQFF	TGTGCCAGCAGCGTAGGGCCGGGGGGAAGAAACTACAATGAGCAGTTCTTC
TRBV6-6	TRBJ2-5	-	-	CASSTYQETQYF	TGTGCCAGCAGCACTTATCAAGAGACCCAGTACTTC
TRBV5-3	TRBJ2-7	-	TRBD2	CARSGRGGSSYGQYF	TGTGCCAGAAGCGGAAGGGGCGGGAGCAGCTACGGGCAGTACTTC
TRBV30	TRBJ1-1	-	-	CAWRWGAVSEAFF	TGTGCCTGGAGATGGGGCGCCGTATCTGAAGCTTTCTTT
TRBV2	TRBJ2-7	-	TRBD2	CASKEREGYEQYF	TGTGCCAGCAAGGAGCGGGAGGGCTACGAGCAGTACTTC
TRBV5-1	TRBJ2-1	few	-	CASSIEHQAYNEQFF	TGCGCCAGCAGCATCGAACACCAGGCGTACAATGAGCAGTTCTTC
TRBV30	TRBJ1-1	-	TRBD1	CAWSQTGDTEAFF	TGTGCCTGGAGTCAAACAGGGGACACTGAAGCTTTCTTT
TRBV9	TRBJ1-4	-	-	CASSVAGGEGGKLFF	TGTGCCAGCAGCGTAGCGGGGGGGGAAGGTGGAAAACTGTTTTTT
TRBV30	TRBJ2-7	-	-	CAWSGSETQYF	TGTGCCTGGAGCGGGTCGGAGACGCAGTACTTC
TRBV7-9	TRBJ2-7	-	-	CASSSRDTHAYEQYF	TGTGCCAGCAGCTCCCGGGACACTCATGCCTACGAGCAGTACTTC
TRBV18	TRBJ2-5	-	TRBD1	CASSPRTGIMETQYF	TGTGCCAGCTCACCGAGGACAGGGATCATGGAGACCCAGTACTTC
TRBV7-2	TRBJ2-3	-	TRBD2	CASSRSGRASDTQYF	TGTGCCAGCAGCCGTAGCGGGAGGGCCTCAGATACGCAGTATTTT
TRBV7-9	TRBJ2-3	-	-	CASIRPEDEDTQYF	TGTGCCAGCATCAGGCCCGAGGACGAAGATACGCAGTATTTT
TRBV5-6	TRBJ1-2	-	-	CASSLVQSNYGYTF	TGTGCCAGCAGCTTGGTTCAGAGTAACTATGGCTACACCTTC
TRBV27	TRBJ2-7	-	-	CASSQRELDEQYF	TGTGCCAGCAGTCAACGGGAGTTGGACGAGCAGTACTTC
TRBV6-5	TRBJ2-7	-	-	CASSSPADGAYEQYF	TGTGCCAGCAGTTCCCCCGCGGATGGTGCCTACGAGCAGTACTTC
TRBV7-2	TRBJ2-7	-	-	CASSRTASYEQYF	TGTGCCAGCAGCCGGACGGCGTCCTACGAGCAGTACTTC
TRBV9	TRBJ2-7	-	-	CAIASPAYEQYF	TGTGCCATTGCTAGCCCTGCCTACGAGCAGTACTTC
TRBV6-5	TRBJ1-2	-	TRBD1	CASRLRTGTTYGYTF	TGTGCCAGCAGACTCAGGACAGGGACTACTTATGGCTACACCTTC
TRBV7-9	TRBJ1-4	-	-	CASSPPRGATNEKLFF	TGTGCCAGCAGCCCGCCTCGGGGAGCAACTAATGAAAAACTGTTTTTT
TRBV5-1	TRBJ2-5	-	TRBD2	CASSTGLAGVSETQYF	TGCGCCAGCAGCACCGGACTAGCGGGAGTGTCAGAGACCCAGTACTTC
TRBV6-6	TRBJ1-5	-	TRBD1	CASRTTGEQPQHF	TGTGCCAGCAGGACAACAGGGGAACAGCCCCAGCATTTT
TRBV5-1	TRBJ2-3	-	TRBD2	CASSLLTSGSTDTQYF	TGCGCCAGCAGCTTGTTAACTAGCGGGAGCACAGATACGCAGTATTTT
TRBV5-4	TRBJ1-2	once	-	CASSFFSGHYTF	TGTGCCAGCAGCTTTTTTTCCGGCCACTACACCTTC
TRBV4-2	TRBJ2-1	-	-	CASSQDPGGGEQFF	TGTGCCAGCAGCCAAGATCCAGGGGGGGGTGAGCAGTTCTTC
TRBV18	TRBJ2-1	-	TRBD2	CASSPNSGSNYNEQFF	TGTGCCAGCTCACCAAATAGCGGGAGTAATTACAATGAGCAGTTCTTC
TRBV27	TRBJ2-7	-	TRBD2	CASSSRGGSSYEQYF	TGTGCCAGCAGTTCGCGGGGGGGGAGCTCCTACGAGCAGTACTTC
TRBV5-1	TRBJ1-1	-	-	CASSLNRDPNTEAFF	TGCGCCAGCAGCTTGAACAGGGACCCGAACACTGAAGCTTTCTTT
TRBV28	TRBJ2-7	-	-	CASSFGVAAAYEQYF	TGTGCCAGCAGTTTCGGGGTAGCGGCCGCCTACGAGCAGTACTTC
TRBV7-6	TRBJ1-2	-	-	CASSSQVNYGYTF	TGTGCCAGCAGCTCACAGGTTAACTATGGCTACACCTTC
TRBV7-7	TRBJ2-5	-	TRBD2	CASSLGYLAGSETQYF	TGTGCCAGCAGCTTAGGTTACCTAGCGGGGTCAGAGACCCAGTACTTC
TRBV18	TRBJ2-1	-	TRBD1	CASNQGTGGYNEQFF	TGTGCCAGCAACCAGGGGACAGGGGGCTACAATGAGCAGTTCTTC
TRBV2	TRBJ1-2	once	-	CASSEDVNWRASGYTF	TGTGCCAGCAGTGAAGATGTCAATTGGAGGGCTTCTGGCTACACCTTC
TRBV19	TRBJ2-7	-	-	CASSPPGSGSSYEQYF	TGTGCCAGTAGTCCCCCTGGGTCGGGAAGCTCCTACGAGCAGTACTTC
TRBV6-1	TRBJ2-6	-	-	CASSPKLEGANVLTF	TGTGCCAGCAGTCCCAAACTAGAGGGGGCCAACGTCCTGACTTTC
TRBV4-2	TRBJ2-7	-	TRBD1	CASSLGQGVIGEQYF	TGTGCCAGCAGCCTAGGCCAGGGGGTTATCGGCGAGCAGTACTTC
TRBV2	TRBJ2-3	once	TRBD1	CASRDPGQGSTDTQYF	TGTGCCAGCAGGGACCCGGGACAGGGGTCGACAGATACGCAGTATTTT